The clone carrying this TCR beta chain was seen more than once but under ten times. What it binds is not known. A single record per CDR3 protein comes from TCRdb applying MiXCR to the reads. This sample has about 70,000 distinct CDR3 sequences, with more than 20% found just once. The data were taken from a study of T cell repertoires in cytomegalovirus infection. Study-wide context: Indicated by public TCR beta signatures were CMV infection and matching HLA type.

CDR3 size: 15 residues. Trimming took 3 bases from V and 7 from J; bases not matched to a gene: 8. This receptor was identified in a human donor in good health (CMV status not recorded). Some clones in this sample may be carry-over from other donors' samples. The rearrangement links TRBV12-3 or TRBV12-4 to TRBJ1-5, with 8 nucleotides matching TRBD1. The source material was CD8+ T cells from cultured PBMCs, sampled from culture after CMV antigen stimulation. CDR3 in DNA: TGTGCCAGCAGTTTTAGCACAGGGGGGAGACAGCCCCAGCATTTT. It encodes CASSFSTGGRQPQHF.